Reported below is one T cell receptor (beta chain). The CDR3 runs to 13 residues. Trimming pared 6 bases from V and 4 bases from J, leaving 12 bases between. TCRdb reprocessed the PCR reads via MiXCR and lists one record per CDR3 protein. This sample has around 94,000 distinct CDR3 sequences; 51% occur once, and the top ten carry roughly an eighth. These data come from a study of CDR3 diversity in severe acne. Sequenced sample: blood. The chain combines TRBV12-3 or TRBV12-4 with TRBJ1-1; D not resolved. The receptor was derived from a male donor with acne. CDR3 bases: TGTGCCAGCAGCCCCCTCGAGTTCACTGAAGCTTTCTTT. This translates into CASSPLEFTEAFF.